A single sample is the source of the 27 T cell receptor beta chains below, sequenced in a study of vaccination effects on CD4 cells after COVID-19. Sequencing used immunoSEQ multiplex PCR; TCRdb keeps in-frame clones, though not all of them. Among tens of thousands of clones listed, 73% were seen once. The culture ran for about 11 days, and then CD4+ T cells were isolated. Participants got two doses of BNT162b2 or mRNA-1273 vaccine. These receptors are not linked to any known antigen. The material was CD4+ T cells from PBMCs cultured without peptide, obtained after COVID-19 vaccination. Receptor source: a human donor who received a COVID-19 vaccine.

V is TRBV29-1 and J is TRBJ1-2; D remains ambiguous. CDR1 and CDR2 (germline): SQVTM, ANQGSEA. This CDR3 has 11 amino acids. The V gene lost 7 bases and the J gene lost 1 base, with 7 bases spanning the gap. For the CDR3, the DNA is TGCAGCGCCCATGATAACTATGGCTACACCTTC. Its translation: CSAHDNYGYTF.

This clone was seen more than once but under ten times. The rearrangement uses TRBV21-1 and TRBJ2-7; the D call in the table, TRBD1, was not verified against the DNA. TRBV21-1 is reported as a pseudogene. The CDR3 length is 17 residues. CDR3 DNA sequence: TGTGCCAGCAGCAGGGCGATTAGGGGGGACAGCTCCTACGAGCAGTACGTC. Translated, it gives CASSRAIRGDSSYEQYV.

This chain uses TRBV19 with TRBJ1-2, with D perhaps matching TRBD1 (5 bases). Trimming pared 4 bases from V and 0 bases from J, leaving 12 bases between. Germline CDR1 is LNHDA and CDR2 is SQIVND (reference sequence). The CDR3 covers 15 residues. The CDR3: CASSKGTDTNYGYTF. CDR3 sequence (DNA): TGTGCCAGTAGTAAAGGGACGGATACTAACTATGGCTACACCTTC.

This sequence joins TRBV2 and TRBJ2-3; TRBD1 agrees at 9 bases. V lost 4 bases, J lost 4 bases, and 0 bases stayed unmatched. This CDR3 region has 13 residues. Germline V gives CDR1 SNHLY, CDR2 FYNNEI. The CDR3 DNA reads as TGTGCCAGCAGTGGGACAGGGGCAGATACGCAGTATTTT. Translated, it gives CASSGTGADTQYF.

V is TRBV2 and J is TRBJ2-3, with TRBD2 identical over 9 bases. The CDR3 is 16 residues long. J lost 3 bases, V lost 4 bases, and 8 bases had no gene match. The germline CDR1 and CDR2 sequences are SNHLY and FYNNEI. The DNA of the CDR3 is TGTGCCAGCAGTGGGGCGGGGGGGCACAGGACAGATACGCAGTATTTT. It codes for CASSGAGGHRTDTQYF.

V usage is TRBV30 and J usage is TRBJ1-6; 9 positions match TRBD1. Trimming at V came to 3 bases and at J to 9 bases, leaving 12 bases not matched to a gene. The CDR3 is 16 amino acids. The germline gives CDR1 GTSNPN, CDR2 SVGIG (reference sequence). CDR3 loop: CAWRALNRDRASPLHF. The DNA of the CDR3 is TGTGCCTGGAGGGCTCTGAACCGGGACAGGGCTTCACCCCTCCACTTT.

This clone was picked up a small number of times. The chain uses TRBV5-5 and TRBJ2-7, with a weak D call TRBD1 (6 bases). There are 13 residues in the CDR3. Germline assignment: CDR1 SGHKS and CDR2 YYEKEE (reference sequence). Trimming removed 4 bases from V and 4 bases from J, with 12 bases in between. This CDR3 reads CASSLRDNYEQYV. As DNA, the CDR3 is TGTGCCAGCAGCCTTAGGGACAATTACGAGCAGTACGTC.

The CDR3 region has the DNA TGTGCCAGCAGCCTACGAGACAGCCCCTCGAACTATGGCTACACCTTC. Protein: CASSLRDSPSNYGYTF. V gene TRBV2 combines with J gene TRBJ1-2; tentative D call: TRBD1 (5 bases). Trimming shortened V by 6 bases and J by 2 bases, and 19 bases separated the two germline ends. Germline V gives CDR1 SNHLY, CDR2 FYNNEI. The CDR3 covers 16 residues. Using reference TRBV2 and TRBJ1-2 for the parts outside the CDR3, the full variable domain is EPEVTQTPSHQVTQMGQEVILRCVPISNHLYFYWYRQILGQKVEFLVSFYNNEISEKSEIFDDQFSVERPDGSNFTLKIRSTKLEDSAMYFCASSLRDSPSNYGYTFGSGTRLTVV.

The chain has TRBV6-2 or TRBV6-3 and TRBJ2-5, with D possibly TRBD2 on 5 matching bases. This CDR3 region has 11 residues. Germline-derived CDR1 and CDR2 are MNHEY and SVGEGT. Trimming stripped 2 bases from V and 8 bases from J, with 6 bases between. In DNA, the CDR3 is TGTGCCAGCAGTTACACGGGAACCCAGTACTTC. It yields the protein CASSYTGTQYF.

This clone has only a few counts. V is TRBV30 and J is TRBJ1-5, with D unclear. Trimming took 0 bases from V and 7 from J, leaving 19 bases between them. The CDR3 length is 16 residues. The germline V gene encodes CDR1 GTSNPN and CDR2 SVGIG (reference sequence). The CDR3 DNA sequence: TGTGCCTGGAGTGTTTTTTCCCCCAAAGGGCCACAGCCCCAGCATTTT. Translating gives CAWSVFSPKGPQPQHF. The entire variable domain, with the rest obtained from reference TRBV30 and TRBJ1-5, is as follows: SQTIHQWPATLVQPVGSPLSLECTVEGTSNPNLYWYRQAAGRGLQLLFYSVGIGQISSEVPQNLSASRPQDRQFILSSKKLLLSDSGFYLCAWSVFSPKGPQPQHFGDGTRLSIL.

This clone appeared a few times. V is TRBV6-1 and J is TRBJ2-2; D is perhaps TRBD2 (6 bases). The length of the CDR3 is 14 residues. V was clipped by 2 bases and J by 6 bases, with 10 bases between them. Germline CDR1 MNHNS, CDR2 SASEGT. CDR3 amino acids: CASSELERAGELFF. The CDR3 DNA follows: TGTGCCAGCAGTGAATTAGAGCGGGCCGGGGAGCTGTTTTTT.

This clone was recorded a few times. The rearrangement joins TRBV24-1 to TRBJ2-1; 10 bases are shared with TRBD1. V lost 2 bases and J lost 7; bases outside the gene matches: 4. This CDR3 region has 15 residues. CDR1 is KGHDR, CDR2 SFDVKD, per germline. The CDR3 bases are TGTGCCACCAGTGATTGGGAGGACAGGGGGAATGAGCAGTTCTTC. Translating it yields CATSDWEDRGNEQFF.

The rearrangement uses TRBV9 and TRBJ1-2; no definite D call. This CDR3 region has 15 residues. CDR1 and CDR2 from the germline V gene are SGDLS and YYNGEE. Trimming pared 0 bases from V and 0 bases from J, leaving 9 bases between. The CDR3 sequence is CASSVGAAANYGYTF. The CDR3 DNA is TGTGCCAGCAGCGTAGGAGCGGCAGCTAACTATGGCTACACCTTC.

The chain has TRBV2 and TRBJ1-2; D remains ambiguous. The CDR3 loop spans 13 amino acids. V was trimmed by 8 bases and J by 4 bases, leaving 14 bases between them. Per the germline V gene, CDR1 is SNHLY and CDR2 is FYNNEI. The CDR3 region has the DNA TGTGCCAGCGCCTTAGGGTCGGCCTATGGCTACACCTTC. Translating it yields CASALGSAYGYTF.

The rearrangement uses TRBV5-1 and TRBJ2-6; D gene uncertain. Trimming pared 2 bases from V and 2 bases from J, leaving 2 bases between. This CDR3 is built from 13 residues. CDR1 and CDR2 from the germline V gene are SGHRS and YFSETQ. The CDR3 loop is CASSFAGANVLTF. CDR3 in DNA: TGCGCCAGCAGCTTCGCTGGGGCCAACGTCCTGACTTTC.

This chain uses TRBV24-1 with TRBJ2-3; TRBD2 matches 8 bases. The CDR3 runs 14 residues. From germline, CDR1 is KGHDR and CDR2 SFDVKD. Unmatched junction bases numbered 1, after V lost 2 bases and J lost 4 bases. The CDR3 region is CATSDSGGPDTQYF. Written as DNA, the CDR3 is TGTGCCACCAGTGATTCGGGGGGGCCAGATACGCAGTATTTT.

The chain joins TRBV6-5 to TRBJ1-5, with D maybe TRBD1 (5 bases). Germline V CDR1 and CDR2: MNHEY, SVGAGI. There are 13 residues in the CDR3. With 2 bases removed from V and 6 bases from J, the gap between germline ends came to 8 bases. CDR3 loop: CASSYRGGQPQHF. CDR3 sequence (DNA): TGTGCCAGCAGTTACAGGGGAGGTCAGCCCCAGCATTTT.

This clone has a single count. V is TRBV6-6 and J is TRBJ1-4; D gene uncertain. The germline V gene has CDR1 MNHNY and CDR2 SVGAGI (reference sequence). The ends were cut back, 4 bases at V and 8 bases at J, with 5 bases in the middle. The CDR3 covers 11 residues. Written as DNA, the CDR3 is TGTGCCAGCAGTTTAACCGAAAAACTGTTTTTT. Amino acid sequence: CASSLTEKLFF.

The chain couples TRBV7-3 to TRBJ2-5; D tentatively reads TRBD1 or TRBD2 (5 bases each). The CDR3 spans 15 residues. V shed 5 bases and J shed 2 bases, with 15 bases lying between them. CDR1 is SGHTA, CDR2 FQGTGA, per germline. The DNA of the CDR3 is TGTGCCAGCAGCCGTCAGGGACGGTATCAAGAGACCCAGTACTTC. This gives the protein CASSRQGRYQETQYF. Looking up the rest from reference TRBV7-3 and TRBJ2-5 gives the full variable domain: GAGVSQTPSNKVTEKGKYVELRCDPISGHTALYWYRQSLGQGPEFLIYFQGTGAADDSGLPNDRFFAVRPEGSVSTLKIQRTERGDSAVYLCASSRQGRYQETQYFGPGTRLLVL.

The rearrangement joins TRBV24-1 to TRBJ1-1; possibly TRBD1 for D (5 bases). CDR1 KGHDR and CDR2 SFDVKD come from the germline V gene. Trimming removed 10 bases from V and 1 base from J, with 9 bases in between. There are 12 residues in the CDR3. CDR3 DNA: TGTGCCACGGAGGGACCGAACACTGAAGCTTTCTTT. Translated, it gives CATEGPNTEAFF.

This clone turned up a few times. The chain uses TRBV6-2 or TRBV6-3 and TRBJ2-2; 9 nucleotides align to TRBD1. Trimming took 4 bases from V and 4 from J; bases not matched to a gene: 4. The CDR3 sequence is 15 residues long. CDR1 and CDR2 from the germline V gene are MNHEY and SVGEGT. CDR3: CASSSPTGGTGELFF. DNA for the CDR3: TGTGCCAGCAGTTCGCCGACAGGGGGCACCGGGGAGCTGTTTTTT.

The CDR3 coding sequence is TGTGCCAGCCTGGGACAGGGAGACACCGGGGAGCTGTTTTTT. This codes for CASLGQGDTGELFF. The chain is built from TRBV11-2 and TRBJ2-2, with TRBD1 identical over 9 bases. The CDR3 runs to 14 residues. In germline, CDR1 is SGHAT, CDR2 FQNNGV. Trimming took 8 bases from V and 3 from J; bases not matched to a gene: 4.

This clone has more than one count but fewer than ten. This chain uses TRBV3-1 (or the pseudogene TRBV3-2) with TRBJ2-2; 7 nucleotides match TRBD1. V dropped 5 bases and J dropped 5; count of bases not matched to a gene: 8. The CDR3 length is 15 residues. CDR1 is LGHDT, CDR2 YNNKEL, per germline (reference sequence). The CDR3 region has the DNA TGTGCCAGCAGCTCCGACAGGGTAGGGACCGGGGAGCTGTTTTTT. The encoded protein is CASSSDRVGTGELFF.

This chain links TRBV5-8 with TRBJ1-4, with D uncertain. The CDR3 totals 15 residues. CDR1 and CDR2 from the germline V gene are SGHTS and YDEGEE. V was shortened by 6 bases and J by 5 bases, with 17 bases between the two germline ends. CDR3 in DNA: TGTGCCAGCAACTCTCGGAACAAAGAAAATGAAAAACTGTTTTTT. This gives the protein CASNSRNKENEKLFF.

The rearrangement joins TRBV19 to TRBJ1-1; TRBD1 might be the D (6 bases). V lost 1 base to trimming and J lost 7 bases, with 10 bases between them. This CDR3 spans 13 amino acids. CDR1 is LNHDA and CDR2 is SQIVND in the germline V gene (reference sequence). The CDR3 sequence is CASSIVQGHEAFF. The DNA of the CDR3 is TGTGCCAGTAGTATAGTGCAGGGGCATGAAGCTTTCTTT.

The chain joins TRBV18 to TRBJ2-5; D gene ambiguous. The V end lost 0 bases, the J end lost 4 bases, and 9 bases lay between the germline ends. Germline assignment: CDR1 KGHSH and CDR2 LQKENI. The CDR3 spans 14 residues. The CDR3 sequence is CASSPPSRSETQYF. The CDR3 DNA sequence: TGTGCCAGCTCACCACCGAGCAGGTCAGAGACCCAGTACTTC.

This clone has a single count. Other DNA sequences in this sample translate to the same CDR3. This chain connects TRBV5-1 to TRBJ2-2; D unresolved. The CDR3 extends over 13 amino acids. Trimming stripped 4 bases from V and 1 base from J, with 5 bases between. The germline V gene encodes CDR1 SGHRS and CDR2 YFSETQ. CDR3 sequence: CASSLRNTGELFF. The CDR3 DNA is TGCGCCAGCAGCCTTAGGAACACCGGGGAGCTGTTTTTT.